A selection of T cell receptor beta chains follows, all from one sample in a study of cytomegalovirus exposure and HLA in healthy donors. This table comes from immunoSEQ multiplex PCR, and its TCRdb copy is limited to in-frame clones, with some not included. The table shows roughly 110,000 clones, with more than 60% occurring only once. Sequenced: PBMCs. The source is a woman in her forties or fifties in good health and CMV-seropositive. Both conserved end residues are part of each CDR3. The D gene is left open where the match is weak. Size is omitted from some rows. Given values are once, few, many or a class for expanded clones.

abundance: NA
len: 16
j_gene: TRBJ2-2
d_gene: NA
v_gene: TRBV18
CDR3nt: TGTGCCAGCTCACCCCTCCGCGGGCCGAGTACCGGGGAGCTGTTTTTT
CDR3aa: CASSPLRGPSTGELFF

abundance: NA
len: 16
j_gene: TRBJ1-1
d_gene: NA
v_gene: TRBV19
CDR3nt: TGTGCCAGTAGTATGACGTGGGGGCGCATGAACACTGAAGCTTTCTTT
CDR3aa: CASSMTWGRMNTEAFF

abundance: NA
len: 15
j_gene: TRBJ1-6
d_gene: TRBD1
v_gene: TRBV2
CDR3nt: TGTGCCAGCATACTACAGGGGGGAGAGAATTCACCCCTCCACTTT
CDR3aa: CASILQGGENSPLHF

abundance: many
len: 14
j_gene: TRBJ1-6
d_gene: NA
v_gene: TRBV7-9
CDR3nt: TGTGCCAGCAGCTTAAACAAGTATAATTCACCCCTCCACTTT
CDR3aa: CASSLNKYNSPLHF

abundance: NA
len: 11
j_gene: TRBJ2-5
d_gene: NA
v_gene: TRBV29-1
CDR3nt: TGCAGCGTTGTCAACAGCCGGGACCAGTACTTC
CDR3aa: CSVVNSRDQYF

abundance: NA
len: 16
j_gene: TRBJ1-3
d_gene: NA
v_gene: TRBV18
CDR3nt: TGTGCCAGCTCACCATTGACTACAGGGACGGGAAACACCATATATTTT
CDR3aa: CASSPLTTGTGNTIYF

abundance: NA
len: 16
j_gene: TRBJ1-5
d_gene: TRBD1
v_gene: TRBV30
CDR3nt: TGTGCCTGGACTCAAAGACAGGGCCATAGCAATCAGCCCCAGCATTTT
CDR3aa: CAWTQRQGHSNQPQHF

abundance: NA
len: 12
j_gene: TRBJ2-2
d_gene: NA
v_gene: TRBV19
CDR3nt: TGTGCCAGTAGTACGAGGGCCGGGGAGCTGTTTTTT
CDR3aa: CASSTRAGELFF

abundance: NA
len: 18
j_gene: TRBJ2-3
d_gene: NA
v_gene: TRBV21-1
CDR3nt: TGTGCCAGCAGCAAAGACGATGGCGGGGGGGTTAGCACAGATACGCAGTATTTT
CDR3aa: CASSKDDGGGVSTDTQYF

abundance: once
len: 15
j_gene: TRBJ2-3
d_gene: NA
v_gene: TRBV28
CDR3nt: TGTGCCAGCAGTTCCTCGGGAGATAGCACAGATACGCAGTATTTT
CDR3aa: CASSSSGDSTDTQYF

abundance: NA
len: 14
j_gene: TRBJ2-5
d_gene: NA
v_gene: TRBV5-4
CDR3nt: TGTGCCAGCAGCTTGAGACTAGAACAAGAGACCCAGTACTTC
CDR3aa: CASSLRLEQETQYF

abundance: NA
len: 16
j_gene: TRBJ2-3
d_gene: NA
v_gene: TRBV4-2
CDR3nt: TGTGCCAGCAGCCAAGAATGGCAGGGCCTCCCAGATACGCAGTATTTT
CDR3aa: CASSQEWQGLPDTQYF

abundance: NA
len: 16
j_gene: TRBJ2-3
d_gene: NA
v_gene: TRBV7-3
CDR3nt: TGTGCCAGCAGCCAAGGGGCTAGGGCAACGTTGGATACGCAGTATTTT
CDR3aa: CASSQGARATLDTQYF